The 10 T cell receptor beta chains presented below share a single source sample, sequenced in a study of blood T cell repertoires in COVID-19. The data were produced by immunoSEQ multiplex PCR, yet TCRdb's version contains in-frame clones alone and is incomplete. Among 130,000 to 150,000 clones, 80% were seen once, and the ten largest hold 10% to 15%. Sequencing used peripheral blood. The source of these receptors is a man between 60 and 75 years old with active or convalescent COVID-19.

The J gene is TRBJ2-7, the V gene TRBV19, with 9 nucleotides matching TRBD1. Losses at the gene ends were 5 bases for V and 6 bases for J; bases not matched to a gene: 11. This CDR3 comprises 15 residues. Germline CDR1 reads LNHDA; CDR2 reads SQIVND (reference sequence). CDR3 residues: CASSPPGQGLVEQYF. In DNA form, the CDR3 reads TGTGCCAGTAGTCCACCGGGACAGGGCTTGGTCGAGCAGTACTTC.

This rearrangement joins TRBV18 to TRBJ1-2; D not certain. This CDR3 contains 17 residues. Trimming took off 3 bases at V and 4 bases at J, with 21 bases between the two ends. CDR1 is KGHSH, CDR2 LQKENI, per germline. In DNA form, the CDR3 reads TGTGCCAGCTCACCCTTAGCGGGAGAAGACACCTCCTATGGCTACACCTTC. This codes for CASSPLAGEDTSYGYTF. Drawing the rest from reference TRBV18 and TRBJ1-2, the complete variable domain is NAGVMQNPRHLVRRRGQEARLRCSPMKGHSHVYWYRQLPEEGLKFMVYLQKENIIDESGMPKERFSAEFPKEGPSILRIQQVVRGDSAAYFCASSPLAGEDTSYGYTFGSGTRLTVV.

The chain couples TRBV7-9 to TRBJ2-3, with TRBD2 matching over 13 bases. Germline loops: CDR1 SEHNR, CDR2 FQNEAQ (reference sequence). V dropped 1 base and J dropped 2; count of bases not matched to a gene: 3. The CDR3 extends over 17 amino acids. The CDR3 region has the DNA TGTGCCAGCAGCTTAGGGACTAGCGGGAGTAACACAGATACGCAGTATTTT. Translating gives CASSLGTSGSNTDTQYF. The full variable domain, completed using reference TRBV7-9 and TRBJ2-3, is DTGVSQNPRHKITKRGQNVTFRCDPISEHNRLYWYRQTLGQGPEFLTYFQNEAQLEKSRLLSDRFSAERPKGSFSTLEIQRTEQGDSAMYLCASSLGTSGSNTDTQYFGPGTRLTVL.

This clone was detected only once. The V and J genes are TRBV27 and TRBJ2-7, with TRBD1 matching 8 bases. CDR3 size: 16 residues. Per the germline V gene, CDR1 is MNHEY and CDR2 is SMNVEV (reference sequence). The V segment lost 6 bases and the J segment 3 bases; nucleotides outside the gene matches: 13. The CDR3 DNA sequence: TGTGCCAGCAGCCCTAACAGGGGGTTCGAACTCTACGAGCAGTACTTC. Protein: CASSPNRGFELYEQYF.

The gene calls are TRBV3-1 (or the pseudogene TRBV3-2) and TRBJ2-5; TRBD2 might be the D (7 bases). The germline V gene has CDR1 LGHDT and CDR2 YNNKEL (reference sequence). V lost 1 base, J lost 9 bases, and 9 bases lay in between. The CDR3 contains 12 residues. CDR3 nucleotides: TGTGCCAGCAGCCAAGTGGGGGGGCCCCAGTACTTC. Its translation: CASSQVGGPQYF.

The chain recombines TRBV4-1 with TRBJ2-6; the match to TRBD2 covers 7 bases. CDR1 is MGHRA and CDR2 is YSYEKL in the germline V gene. The CDR3 sequence is 19 residues long. The V gene end was trimmed by 3 bases and the J gene end by 2 bases; junction bases not matched to a gene: 13. CDR3 DNA sequence: TGCGCCAGCAGCCAGCCCTGGGCGGGAGAAAGAACTGGGGCCAACGTCCTGACTTTC. This translates into CASSQPWAGERTGANVLTF.

V is TRBV28 and J is TRBJ1-1; TRBD1 is a possible D gene (6 bases). V lost 3 bases, J lost 12 bases, and 14 bases lay in between. Germline-derived CDR1 and CDR2 are MDHEN and SYDVKM. This CDR3 spans 12 amino acids. CDR3 DNA sequence: TGTGCCAGCAGTTTGAATCCAGGGGTGACTTTCTTT. It is translated as CASSLNPGVTFF.

The chain combines TRBV21-1 with TRBJ2-3; TRBD2 is taken as the D call from the table, unchecked against the DNA. TRBV21-1 is designated a pseudogene. This CDR3 is 16 amino acids long. The CDR3 reads CASSKETSGDTDTQYF. CDR3 coding DNA: TGTGCCAGCAGCAAAGAGACTAGCGGGGACACAGATACGCAGTATTTT.

V gene TRBV19 combines with J gene TRBJ2-5; D remains unclear. The CDR3 length is 13 residues. The V end lost 4 bases, the J end lost 4 bases, and 10 bases lay between the germline ends. The germline CDR1 and CDR2 sequences are LNHDA and SQIVND (reference sequence). As DNA, the CDR3 is TGTGCCAGTAGTACCCGGCGAGGAGAGACCCAGTACTTC. It specifies CASSTRRGETQYF.

The chain couples TRBV5-6 to TRBJ2-2; D is undetermined. V lost 3 bases and J 4 bases, leaving 10 bases between the germline ends. There are 14 residues in the CDR3. The V gene's germline CDR1 is SGHDT and CDR2 YYEEEE. The chain's CDR3 is CASSSLSSTGELFF. CDR3 nucleotides: TGTGCCAGCAGCTCGCTGAGTTCCACCGGGGAGCTGTTTTTT.